A single sample gave rise to the 28 T cell receptor beta chains below, sequenced in a study of PD-1 blockade in classical Hodgkin lymphoma. Time point in this sample: cycle 4 day 1 (C4D1), after more than five weeks of nivolumab. Following autologous stem cell transplantation, relapse occurred in every patient, and exposure to brentuximab vedotin varied. Profiling relied on immunoSEQ multiplex PCR, and the TCRdb table lists in-frame clones only, not all of them. The sample carries tens of thousands of clones, about 77% recorded once. This sample comprised peripheral blood mononuclear cells (PBMCs), obtained before the fourth cycle of nivolumab. These receptors were obtained from a human donor with classical Hodgkin lymphoma.

V is TRBV7-2 and J is TRBJ2-7; 7 nucleotides agree with TRBD2. V trimming: 1 base; J trimming: 4 bases; junction bases outside the gene matches: 4. This CDR3 has 14 residues. Germline CDR1 is SGHTA and CDR2 is FQGNSA. The CDR3 protein is CASSLGLADYEQYF. Written as DNA, the CDR3 is TGTGCCAGCAGCTTAGGGCTAGCGGATTACGAGCAGTACTTC.

The chain carries TRBV19 and TRBJ1-2; perhaps TRBD1 as D (5 bases). V lost 3 bases and J lost 0, with 11 bases in between. Germline V gives CDR1 LNHDA, CDR2 SQIVND (reference sequence). The CDR3 contains 15 residues. This CDR3 reads CASSISWGTNYGYTF. The DNA for the CDR3 is TGTGCCAGTAGTATTAGCTGGGGGACTAACTATGGCTACACCTTC. The full variable domain, completed using reference TRBV19 and TRBJ1-2, is DGGITQSPKYLFRKEGQNVTLSCEQNLNHDAMYWYRQDPGQGLRLIYYSQIVNDFQKGDIAEGYSVSREKKESFPLTVTSAQKNPTAFYLCASSISWGTNYGYTFGSGTRLTVV.

The chain joins TRBV7-3 to TRBJ1-3, with a tentative D call TRBD1 (5 bases). V gave up 3 bases and J gave up 4 bases, with 10 bases separating them. The CDR3 length is 14 residues. Germline values: CDR1 SGHTA, CDR2 FQGTGA. In nucleotides, the CDR3 is TGTGCCAGCAGCTTTGGGGGTCCCGGAAACACCATATATTTT. Translating it yields CASSFGGPGNTIYF.

CDR3 bases: TGTGCCAGTAGTATCGGTGGGGGCTGGAACGAGCAGTACTTC. Translating gives CASSIGGGWNEQYF. The V and J genes are TRBV19 and TRBJ2-7; tentative D call: TRBD1 (6 bases). Germline V lookup: CDR1 LNHDA, CDR2 SQIVND (reference sequence). This CDR3 has 14 residues. V was trimmed by 3 bases and J by 5 bases, leaving 14 bases between them.

The J gene is TRBJ2-1, the V gene TRBV28; no firm D call. Trimming pared 2 bases from V and 9 bases from J, leaving 17 bases between. The CDR3 loop spans 15 amino acids. Germline V gene data show CDR1 as MDHEN and CDR2 as SYDVKM. CDR3 sequence reads: CASSLLRALVAEQFF. In nucleotides, the CDR3 is TGTGCCAGCAGTTTACTCCGAGCATTAGTCGCTGAGCAGTTCTTC.

The chain joins TRBV2 to TRBJ1-2, with D unresolved. This CDR3 contains 14 residues. From germline, CDR1 is SNHLY and CDR2 FYNNEI. V was clipped by 8 bases and J by 7 bases, with 20 bases between them. CDR3 nucleotides: TGTGCCAGCTCCCAAAACCCTGGGGATGGTGGCTACACCTTC. Amino acid sequence: CASSQNPGDGGYTF.

By share, this clone ranks as medium-sized. The chain joins TRBV10-1 to TRBJ1-2, with TRBD1 matching 7 bases. The CDR3 sequence is 12 residues long. Germline loops: CDR1 WNHNN, CDR2 SYGVQD (reference sequence). V trimming: 4 bases; J trimming: 7 bases; junction bases outside the gene matches: 3. As DNA, the CDR3 is TGCGCCAGCAGTGGACAGGGCCGTGGCTACACCTTC. Amino acid sequence: CASSGQGRGYTF.

This clone turned up a few times. The rearrangement links TRBV10-3 to TRBJ1-1, with no clear D. This CDR3 contains 13 residues. The germline CDR1 and CDR2 sequences are ENHRY and SYGVKD. V lost 4 bases and J 1 base, leaving 7 bases between the germline ends. In DNA form, the CDR3 reads TGTGCCATCAGTGCAAAGGAGAACACTGAAGCTTTCTTT. It specifies CAISAKENTEAFF.

Here the CDR3 reads CASSYQGNYGYTF. CDR3 sequence (DNA): TGTGCCAGCAGTTACCAGGGTAACTATGGCTACACCTTC. J is TRBJ1-2 and V is TRBV6-5, with D possibly being TRBD1 (5 bases). CDR3 size: 13 residues. Trimming left V 2 bases short and J 1 base short, with 5 bases between. The germline V gene encodes CDR1 MNHEY and CDR2 SVGAGI.

The V call is TRBV2, the J call TRBJ1-1; TRBD1 aligns across 8 bases. CDR3 length: 15 amino acids. Germline assignment: CDR1 SNHLY and CDR2 FYNNEI. V trimming: 7 bases; J trimming: 5 bases; junction bases outside the gene matches: 12. The CDR3, as DNA: TGTGCCAGCACCCGGGCCACAGGGGGGTTGACTGAAGCTTTCTTT. Protein product: CASTRATGGLTEAFF.

The rearrangement links TRBV18 to TRBJ2-3; tentatively, D is TRBD2 (6 bases). This CDR3 spans 16 amino acids. From germline, CDR1 is KGHSH and CDR2 LQKENI. V was cut by 3 bases and J by 0 bases, with 13 bases left in between. The CDR3 region has the DNA TGTGCCAGCTCACCCGTTCTAGCGCCAAGCACAGATACGCAGTATTTT. This gives the protein CASSPVLAPSTDTQYF.

This chain uses TRBV6-5 with TRBJ2-5; D perhaps matches TRBD1 (5 bases). Germline V lookup: CDR1 MNHEY, CDR2 SVGAGI. The germline V and J ends were trimmed by 6 bases and 3 bases, with 14 bases remaining between them. The CDR3 consists of 14 residues. The CDR3 coding sequence is TGTGCCAGCAGCGTTCAGGGCGTCGAAGAGACCCAGTACTTC. It encodes CASSVQGVEETQYF.

Remarks on this clone: The germline gene is not matched at one end of the junction; a read error may be the cause. The chain links TRBV7-7 to TRBJ1-1; D is uncertain. This CDR3 is 13 amino acids long. The germline V gene encodes CDR1 SSHAT and CDR2 FNYEAQ (reference sequence). Written as DNA, the CDR3 is TGTGCTAGCAGCTTAGAACCAAACACTGAAGCTTTCTTT. Its protein is CASSLEPNTEAFF. The entire variable domain, with the rest obtained from reference TRBV7-7 and TRBJ1-1, is as follows: GAGVSQSPRYKVTKRGQDVTLRCDPISSHATLYWYQQALGQGPEFLTYFNYEAQPDKSGLPSDRFSAERPEGSISTLTIQRTEQRDSAMYRCASSLEPNTEAFFGQGTRLTVV.

This clone was seen more than once but under ten times. V is TRBV6-1 and J is TRBJ2-5; D gene ambiguous. CDR3 length: 14 amino acids. Germline loops: CDR1 MNHNS, CDR2 SASEGT. The V end lost 4 bases, the J end lost 5 bases, and 14 bases lay between the germline ends. As DNA, the CDR3 is TGTGCCAGCAGTGGGGGTCCCTCACGGGAGACCCAGTACTTC. This translates into CASSGGPSRETQYF.

The chain recombines TRBV25-1 with TRBJ1-1, with D uncertain. Germline-derived CDR1 and CDR2 are MGHDK and SYGVNS. V was clipped by 6 bases and J by 1 base, with 6 bases between them. This CDR3 spans 12 amino acids. The CDR3 loop is CASRGPNTEAFF. The CDR3 DNA reads as TGTGCCAGCAGAGGACCGAACACTGAAGCTTTCTTT. The variable domain in full, with the rest retrieved from reference TRBV25-1 and TRBJ1-1, is EADIYQTPRYLVIGTGKKITLECSQTMGHDKMYWYQQDPGMELHLIHYSYGVNSTEKGDLSSESTVSRIRTEHFPLTLESARPSHTSQYLCASRGPNTEAFFGQGTRLTVV.

This sequence joins TRBV11-2 and TRBJ1-4; D may be TRBD1 (5 bases). Trimming cost V 5 bases and J 8 bases, with 18 bases left between them. CDR1 SGHAT and CDR2 FQNNGV come from the germline V gene. CDR3 length: 15 amino acids. DNA for the CDR3: TGTGCCAGCAGCCCAAGACAGTCAAGGGGCGAAAAACTGTTTTTT. Protein product: CASSPRQSRGEKLFF.

The V and J genes are TRBV2 and TRBJ1-4; D unclear. The CDR3 runs to 14 residues. With 4 bases removed from V and 7 bases from J, the gap between germline ends came to 13 bases. Germline CDR1 and CDR2: SNHLY and FYNNEI. DNA of the CDR3: TGTGCCAGCAGTGTGGTACGGGCGACTGAAAAACTGTTTTTT. Translation: CASSVVRATEKLFF.

This clone appeared a few times. The J gene is TRBJ1-2, the V gene TRBV11-2, with TRBD1 identical over 7 bases. The V segment lost 4 bases and the J segment 0 bases; nucleotides outside the gene matches: 5. Germline V gives CDR1 SGHAT, CDR2 FQNNGV. This CDR3 comprises 15 residues. The CDR3 loop is CASSSRQGSNYGYTF. The CDR3 bases are TGTGCCAGCAGCTCCCGACAGGGCTCTAACTATGGCTACACCTTC.

CDR3 coding DNA: TGTGCCAGCAGCCAAACGGGCACCAACCAAGAGACCCAGTACTTC. Translated: CASSQTGTNQETQYF. The rearrangement joins TRBV11-1 to TRBJ2-5; D uncertain. The V gene's germline CDR1 is SGHAT and CDR2 FQDESV (reference sequence). The ends were cut back, 5 bases at V and 0 bases at J, with 13 bases in the middle. The CDR3 consists of 15 residues.

The gene calls are TRBV7-9 and TRBJ2-5; 7 bases match TRBD2. This CDR3 comprises 17 residues. Germline CDR1 SEHNR, CDR2 FQNEAQ (reference sequence). Trimming at V came to 6 bases and at J to 3 bases, leaving 16 bases not matched to a gene. In DNA form, the CDR3 reads TGTGCCAGCAGATTCCCTAGTCCGTCGGGAGGAAAAGAGACCCAGTACTTC. Translation: CASRFPSPSGGKETQYF.

The J gene is TRBJ2-7, the V gene TRBV18; TRBD2 agrees at 11 bases. Trimming cost V 4 bases and J 7 bases; bases outside gene matches: 12. The CDR3 totals 16 residues. Per the germline V gene, CDR1 is KGHSH and CDR2 is LQKENI. The DNA of the CDR3 is TGTGCCAGCTCACTCACTCAAGTACTAGCGGGAGAAGAGCAGTACTTC. Amino acids: CASSLTQVLAGEEQYF.

The chain is built from TRBV23-1 and TRBJ2-7; TRBD1 aligns across 7 bases. TRBV23-1 falls under the ORF class, with uncertain function. The CDR3 runs to 12 residues. V was clipped by 5 bases and J by 6 bases; unmatched bases: 4. CDR3 bases: TGCGCCAGCAGTAAACAGGGGTGCGAGCAGTACTTC. This codes for CASSKQGCEQYF.

This sequence joins TRBV29-1 and TRBJ2-5; 7 bases are a match to TRBD2. J gave up 2 bases and V 6 bases, and 9 bases lay outside the gene matches. This CDR3 is built from 14 residues. Germline CDR1 and CDR2: SQVTM and ANQGSEA. CDR3 sequence reads: CSVIPLAVQETQYF. The DNA of the CDR3 is TGCAGCGTCATCCCCCTAGCGGTTCAAGAGACCCAGTACTTC.

The chain couples TRBV12-5 to TRBJ1-5; D may be TRBD1 (5 bases). The V gene lost 2 bases and the J gene lost 2 bases, with 25 bases spanning the gap. The CDR3 covers 20 residues. Germline CDR1 reads LGHNT; CDR2 reads FRNRAP. CDR3 in DNA: TGTGCTAGTGGTTTGTTTACCCCCAGGGACGAATGGAAGGGCAATCAGCCCCAGCATTTT. This encodes CASGLFTPRDEWKGNQPQHF.

V is TRBV7-9 and J is TRBJ1-2; 11 nucleotides align to TRBD1. Per germline, CDR1 SEHNR and CDR2 FQNEAQ (reference sequence). Trimming removed 4 bases from V and 2 bases from J; junction bases left unmatched: 6. The CDR3 sequence is 16 residues long. The chain's CDR3 is CASSSTWTGGNYGYTF. The CDR3 DNA is TGTGCCAGCAGCTCGACCTGGACAGGGGGCAACTATGGCTACACCTTC. Full variable domain (rest looked up from reference TRBV7-9 and TRBJ1-2): DTGVSQNPRHKITKRGQNVTFRCDPISEHNRLYWYRQTLGQGPEFLTYFQNEAQLEKSRLLSDRFSAERPKGSFSTLEIQRTEQGDSAMYLCASSSTWTGGNYGYTFGSGTRLTVV.

There are a few counts of this clone. The chain joins TRBV13 to TRBJ2-7; 7 nucleotides agree with TRBD1. The CDR3 covers 13 residues. Germline V lookup: CDR1 PRHDT, CDR2 FYEKMQ (reference sequence). V shed 0 bases and J 4 bases; nucleotides not matched to a gene: 0. CDR3 in DNA: TGTGCCAGCAGCTTAGGACAGGGGTACGAGCAGTACTTC. Residues: CASSLGQGYEQYF.

The chain has TRBV27 and TRBJ1-1, with D unclear. Germline CDR1 is MNHEY and CDR2 is SMNVEV (reference sequence). The CDR3 is 12 residues long. V lost 8 bases and J lost 0, with 7 bases in between. The CDR3 region has the DNA TGTGCCAGCCGTAGATTGAACACTGAAGCTTTCTTT. Amino acids: CASRRLNTEAFF.

This chain uses TRBV29-1 with TRBJ2-3; D might be TRBD1 (5 bases). Germline CDR1 is SQVTM and CDR2 is ANQGSEA. V was cut by 6 bases and J by 2 bases, with 15 bases left in between. The CDR3 has 14 amino acids. CDR3 loop: CSVHQGSFTDTQYF. The CDR3, as DNA: TGCAGCGTACACCAGGGATCCTTCACAGATACGCAGTATTTT.